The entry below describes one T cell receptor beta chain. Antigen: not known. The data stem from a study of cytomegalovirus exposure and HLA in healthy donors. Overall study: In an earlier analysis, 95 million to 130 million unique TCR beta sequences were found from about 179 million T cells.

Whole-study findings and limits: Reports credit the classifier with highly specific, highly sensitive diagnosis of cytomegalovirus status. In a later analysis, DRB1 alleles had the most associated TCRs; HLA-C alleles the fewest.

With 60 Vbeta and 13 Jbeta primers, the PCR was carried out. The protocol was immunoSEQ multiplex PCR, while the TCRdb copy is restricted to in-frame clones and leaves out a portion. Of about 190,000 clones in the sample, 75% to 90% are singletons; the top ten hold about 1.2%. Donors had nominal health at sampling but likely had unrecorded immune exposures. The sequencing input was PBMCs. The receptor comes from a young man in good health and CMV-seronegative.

The CDR3 reads CASSIVTYEQYF. CDR3 DNA: TGTGCCAGTAGTATCGTAACCTACGAGCAGTACTTC. The genes are TRBV19 and TRBJ2-7; D gene ambiguous. CDR3 length: 12 amino acids. V was pared by 3 bases and J by 2 bases, with 5 bases between. Germline V gene data show CDR1 as LNHDA and CDR2 as SQIVND (reference sequence).